A single sample gave rise to the 18 T cell receptor beta chains below, sequenced in a study of prognosis after radiotherapy for stage I lung cancer. Two rounds of multiplex PCR amplified TCR beta CDR3 from genomic DNA. Gene-specific primers for each TRBV and TRBJ gene drove first-round PCR. TCRdb analysed the multiplex PCR reads with MiXCR anew, one entry per CDR3 protein. The sample lists 20,000 or so distinct CDR3 sequences, 43% occurring once. The sequencing here drew on PBMCs, taken before or after stereotactic body radiation therapy (not recorded which). The receptors were sampled from a donor aged 50 or older with non-small cell lung cancer.

A remark on this clonotype: Given a far larger clone just one base away, this is likely a sequencing read error. This chain connects TRBV20-1 to TRBJ2-5; 9 bases fit TRBD2. With the DNA end fitting TRBJ2-1 better, the J assignment may be wrong. This CDR3 has 12 residues. Germline V gene lookup returns CDR1 DFQATT and CDR2 SNEGSKA (reference sequence). CDR3 DNA sequence: TGCAGTTCTAGCGGGGACCGCGCTGAGCAGTTCTTC. It translates to CSSSGDRAEQFF.

This clonotype was counted ten times or more. This CDR3 reads CASSSGAGANVLTF. As DNA, the CDR3 is TGTGCCAGCTCATCGGGAGCTGGGGCCAACGTCCTGACTTTC. The rearrangement links TRBV18 to TRBJ2-6; D possibly corresponds to TRBD2 (6 bases). This CDR3 contains 14 residues. Between the trimmed V and J ends, which lost 5 bases and 2 bases, there was a span of 7 bases. Germline assignment: CDR1 KGHSH and CDR2 LQKENI.

Many counts were recorded for this clonotype. V is TRBV7-2 and J is TRBJ2-7; D is possibly TRBD1 (5 bases). Trimming cost V 5 bases and J 4 bases, with 15 bases left between them. The CDR3 extends over 14 amino acids. The germline V gene has CDR1 SGHTA and CDR2 FQGNSA. In nucleotides, the CDR3 is TGTGCCAGCAGCGGCGGACACCGCTTTTACGAGCAGTACTTC. This encodes CASSGGHRFYEQYF.

Of note for this clonotype: It is likely a read error: a sequence one base away is far more abundant. The chain has TRBV12-3 or TRBV12-4 and TRBJ1-2, with D maybe TRBD1 (5 bases). This CDR3 region has 16 residues. The germline V and J ends were trimmed by 6 bases and 1 base, with 18 bases remaining between them. CDR3 bases: TGTGCCAGCAGGGATCGGGAAAGGGGACTTAACTATGGCTACACCTTC. Amino acids: CASRDRERGLNYGYTF.

This clonotype has only a few counts. A far bigger clonotype differs at one base, so this is likely a read error. The chain carries TRBV6-4 and TRBJ2-7; TRBD1 aligns across 7 bases. J was trimmed by 3 bases and V by 10 bases; bases with no gene match: 9. The CDR3 consists of 13 residues. Germline CDR1 MRHNA, CDR2 SNTAGT. CDR3 coding DNA: TGTGCCACCCACCCACAGGGGTACTACGAGCAGTACTTC. Residues: CATHPQGYYEQYF.

This chain connects TRBV5-1 to TRBJ2-3, with 7 bases fitting TRBD2. The ends lost 7 bases at V and 5 bases at J; junction bases unmatched: 4. Germline V gene lookup returns CDR1 SGHRS and CDR2 YFSETQ. CDR3 length equals 12 residues. Written as DNA, the CDR3 is TGCGCCAGCGGGGAGGGTCGAGATACGCAGTATTTT. Its translation: CASGEGRDTQYF.

This clonotype appeared many times. The J gene is TRBJ1-6, the V gene TRBV18; TRBD1 matches at 7 bases. Trimming at V came to 6 bases and at J to 10 bases, leaving 6 bases not matched to a gene. The CDR3 sequence is 13 residues long. Germline V CDR1 and CDR2: KGHSH, LQKENI. This CDR3 reads CASSRQGGSPLHF. In DNA form, the CDR3 reads TGTGCCAGCTCCCGACAGGGAGGGTCACCCCTCCACTTT.

Sample share makes this clonotype medium-sized. V and J are TRBV12-3 or TRBV12-4 and TRBJ2-7; TRBD1 matches at 11 bases. CDR3 length: 14 residues. V gave up 7 bases and J gave up 4 bases; unmatched junction bases: 6. The CDR3 nucleotides are TGTGCCAGCACTGCCGGGACAGGGGGTTACGAGCAGTACTTC. This gives the protein CASTAGTGGYEQYF.

This clonotype was recorded many times. V is TRBV6-1 and J is TRBJ1-3; D is ambiguous. V lost 6 bases to trimming and J lost 3 bases, with 12 bases between them. The CDR3 is made up of 14 amino acids. Germline CDR1 and CDR2: MNHNS and SASEGT. CDR3 nucleotide sequence: TGTGCCAGCAGGTTAAGGACGGTTGGAAACACCATATATTTT. Encoded protein: CASRLRTVGNTIYF.

About this clonotype: A read error is likely, as this CDR3 ends without the conserved phenylalanine or tryptophan. No DNA is shown, since the ends of the CDR3 on it are uncertain; the CDR3 is the one TCRdb lists. J is TRBJ1-6 and V is TRBV6-9. A total of 15 residues make up the CDR3, ends included. Germline assignment: CDR1 MNHGY and CDR2 SVAAGI. The CDR3: CASSYGGESNSPLNS.

Of note for this clonotype: It may be a read error: a sequence one base away is much more abundant. V gene TRBV12-3 or TRBV12-4 combines with J gene TRBJ2-4; perhaps TRBD1 as D (5 bases). The CDR3 is 14 residues long. V was clipped by 6 bases and J by 7 bases, with 16 bases between them. The CDR3 DNA sequence: TGTGCCAGCAGCCTTCAGTGGGCAGGGAACATTCAGTACTTC. Its translation: CASSLQWAGNIQYF.

In this sample, this clonotype turned up many times. The genes are TRBV27 and TRBJ2-2; 10 positions agree with TRBD2. Germline V lookup: CDR1 MNHEY, CDR2 SMNVEV (reference sequence). This CDR3 comprises 15 residues. V gave up 4 bases and J gave up 7 bases; unmatched junction bases: 6. In DNA, the CDR3 is TGTGCCAGCAGTTCGGGACTAGCGTATATCGGGGAGCTGTTTTTT. Translation: CASSSGLAYIGELFF.

V and J are TRBV4-1 and TRBJ2-7; the match to TRBD2 covers 7 bases. Germline V CDR1 and CDR2: MGHRA, YSYEKL. V trimming: 1 base; J trimming: 6 bases; junction bases outside the gene matches: 6. The CDR3 has 14 residues. This CDR3 is CASSQGGGVGEQYF. The CDR3 nucleotides are TGCGCCAGCAGCCAAGGGGGGGGAGTAGGCGAGCAGTACTTC.

This clonotype appeared a single time. A read error may produce the germline difference seen at one junction end. The V and J genes are TRBV19 and TRBJ2-2; possibly TRBD2 for D (5 bases). Germline loops: CDR1 LNHDA, CDR2 SQIVND (reference sequence). This CDR3 is built from 14 residues. CDR3 nucleotides: TGTGCCAGTTGTCGGACGGAAAACACCGGGGAGCTGGTTTTT. Translated, it gives CASCRTENTGELVF.

This clonotype is deemed medium-sized. The chain joins TRBV11-2 to TRBJ2-2, with D perhaps TRBD1 or TRBD2 (7 bases each). CDR3 size: 17 residues. Germline V lookup: CDR1 SGHAT, CDR2 FQNNGV. The V end lost 5 bases, the J end lost 1 base, and 17 bases lay between the germline ends. This CDR3 reads CASSRVQGGVNTGELFF. DNA of the CDR3: TGTGCCAGCAGCCGGGTGCAGGGGGGGGTGAACACCGGGGAGCTGTTTTTT.

This clonotype was recorded once. A single base separates this from a much larger clone, so it may be a read error. The chain is built from TRBV2 and TRBJ2-5; D perhaps matches TRBD2 (6 bases). This CDR3 contains 15 residues. Germline V gene sequence: CDR1 SNHLY, CDR2 FYNNEI. Trimming removed 6 bases at V and 2 bases at J, with 16 bases between. CDR3 amino acids: CASSEWASVQETQYF. The CDR3 nucleotides are TGTGCCAGCAGCGAATGGGCTAGCGTGCAAGAGACCCAGTACTTC.

This clonotype showed up many times. J is TRBJ1-5 and V is TRBV3-2. TRBV3-2 is termed a pseudogene. The length of the CDR3 is 16 residues. The CDR3, as DNA: TGTGCCAGCAGCCAAGAGGGAGGGGTTAGCAATCAGCCCCAGCATTTT. Amino acids: CASSQEGGVSNQPQHF.

This clonotype was seen many times. The rearrangement uses TRBV30 and TRBJ2-1; 10 bases line up with TRBD2. The CDR3 is made up of 14 amino acids. CDR1 is GTSNPN and CDR2 is SVGIG in the germline V gene (reference sequence). The V segment lost 3 bases and the J segment 7 bases; nucleotides outside the gene matches: 6. For the CDR3, the DNA is TGTGCCTGGAGCGTGGTAGCGGGAGGTAATGAGCAGTTCTTC. It is translated as CAWSVVAGGNEQFF.